This TCR beta chain is from a study of cytomegalovirus exposure and HLA in healthy donors. This clone appeared once. Germline V gene lookup returns CDR1 MNHEY and CDR2 SVGAGI. This CDR3 has 12 amino acids. V lost 6 bases and J lost 3, with 7 bases in between. Primers: 60 Vbeta forward and 13 Jbeta reverse. Generated by immunoSEQ multiplex PCR, the TCRdb table keeps only in-frame clones and is missing some. The data hold 150,000 to 200,000 clones, with roughly 80% observed a single time. V is TRBV6-5 and J is TRBJ2-3; D possibly corresponds to TRBD1 (6 bases). Sequencing was done on a sample of PBMCs. The receptor was derived from a man aged 35 to 55 in good health and CMV-seropositive. This CDR3 reads CASRTGTDTQYF. DNA of the CDR3: TGTGCCAGCAGAACAGGGACAGATACGCAGTATTTT.